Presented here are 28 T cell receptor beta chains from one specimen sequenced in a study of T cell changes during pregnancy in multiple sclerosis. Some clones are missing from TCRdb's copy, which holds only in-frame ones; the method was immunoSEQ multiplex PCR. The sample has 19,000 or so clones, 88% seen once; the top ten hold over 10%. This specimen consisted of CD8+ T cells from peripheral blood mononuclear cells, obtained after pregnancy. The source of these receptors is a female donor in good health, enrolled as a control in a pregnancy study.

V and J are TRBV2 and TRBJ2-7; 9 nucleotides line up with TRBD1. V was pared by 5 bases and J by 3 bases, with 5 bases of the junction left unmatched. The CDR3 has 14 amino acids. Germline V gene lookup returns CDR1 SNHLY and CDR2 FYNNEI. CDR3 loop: CASSPPGQGYEQYF. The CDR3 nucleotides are TGTGCCAGCAGTCCGCCGGGACAGGGCTACGAGCAGTACTTC.

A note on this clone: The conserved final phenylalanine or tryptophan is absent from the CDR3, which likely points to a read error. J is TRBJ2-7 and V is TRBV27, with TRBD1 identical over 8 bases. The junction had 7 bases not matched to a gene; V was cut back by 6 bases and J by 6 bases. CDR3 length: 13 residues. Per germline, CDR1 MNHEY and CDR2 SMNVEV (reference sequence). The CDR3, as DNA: TGTGCCAGCAGATATCGACAGGGGTTCGAGCAGTACCTC. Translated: CASRYRQGFEQYL.

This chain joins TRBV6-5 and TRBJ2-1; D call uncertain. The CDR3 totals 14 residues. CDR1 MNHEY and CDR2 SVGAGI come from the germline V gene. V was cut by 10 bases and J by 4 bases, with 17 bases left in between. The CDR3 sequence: CATSVLPVYNEQFF. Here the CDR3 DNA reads TGTGCCACCTCGGTCCTACCGGTTTACAATGAGCAGTTCTTC.

The CDR3, as DNA: TGCAGCGTTGTTCCGGTCTCCTACAATGAGCAGTTCTTC. Its protein is CSVVPVSYNEQFF. V and J are TRBV29-1 and TRBJ2-1; unclear D gene. There are 13 residues in the CDR3. V lost 4 bases and J 0 bases, leaving 7 bases between the germline ends. In germline, CDR1 is SQVTM, CDR2 ANQGSEA.

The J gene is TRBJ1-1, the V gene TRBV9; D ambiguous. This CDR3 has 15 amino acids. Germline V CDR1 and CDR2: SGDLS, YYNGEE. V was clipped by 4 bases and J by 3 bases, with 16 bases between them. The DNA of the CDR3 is TGTGCCAGCAGCCCTGACGAGGTCGTGTACACTGAAGCTTTCTTT. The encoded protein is CASSPDEVVYTEAFF. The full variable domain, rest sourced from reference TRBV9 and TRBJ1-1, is DSGVTQTPKHLITATGQRVTLRCSPRSGDLSVYWYQQSLDQGLQFLIQYYNGEERAKGNILERFSAQQFPDLHSELNLSSLELGDSALYFCASSPDEVVYTEAFFGQGTRLTVV.

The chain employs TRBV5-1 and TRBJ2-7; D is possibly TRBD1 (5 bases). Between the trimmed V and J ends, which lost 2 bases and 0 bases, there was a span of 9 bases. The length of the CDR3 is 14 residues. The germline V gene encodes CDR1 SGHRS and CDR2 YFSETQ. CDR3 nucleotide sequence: TGCGCCAGCAGCTTAGACAGTAGCTCCTACGAGCAGTACTTC. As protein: CASSLDSSSYEQYF.

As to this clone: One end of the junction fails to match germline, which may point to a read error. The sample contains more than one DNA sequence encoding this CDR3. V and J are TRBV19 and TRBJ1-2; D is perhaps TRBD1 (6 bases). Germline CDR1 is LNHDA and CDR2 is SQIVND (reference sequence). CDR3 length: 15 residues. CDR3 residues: CASSIDRGMHYGYTF. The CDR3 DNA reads TGTGCCAGTAGTATAGACAGGGGTATGCACTATGGCTACACTTTC.

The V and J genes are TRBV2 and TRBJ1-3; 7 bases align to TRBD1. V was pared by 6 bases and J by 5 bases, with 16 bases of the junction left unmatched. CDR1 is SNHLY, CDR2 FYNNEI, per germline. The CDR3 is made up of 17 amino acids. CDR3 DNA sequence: TGTGCCAGCAGGGACCCTGTTGACAGGGATGTCAGAAACACCATATATTTT. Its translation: CASRDPVDRDVRNTIYF.

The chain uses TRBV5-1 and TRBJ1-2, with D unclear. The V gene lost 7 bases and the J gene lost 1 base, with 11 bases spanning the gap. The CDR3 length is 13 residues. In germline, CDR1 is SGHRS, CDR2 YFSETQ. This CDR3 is CASGLEGNYGYTF. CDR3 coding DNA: TGCGCCAGCGGACTGGAGGGTAACTATGGCTACACCTTC.

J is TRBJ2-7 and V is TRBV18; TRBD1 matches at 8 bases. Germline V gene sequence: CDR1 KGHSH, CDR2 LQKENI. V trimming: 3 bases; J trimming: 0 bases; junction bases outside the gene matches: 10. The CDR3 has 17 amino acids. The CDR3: CASSPTSGGTSSYEQYF. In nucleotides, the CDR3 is TGTGCCAGCTCACCGACCTCAGGGGGCACGAGCTCCTACGAGCAGTACTTC.

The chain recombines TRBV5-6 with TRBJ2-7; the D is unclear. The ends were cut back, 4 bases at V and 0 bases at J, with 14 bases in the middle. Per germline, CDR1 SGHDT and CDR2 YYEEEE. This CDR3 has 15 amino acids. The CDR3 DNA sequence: TGTGCCAGCAGCGAACGAATTCACGGCTCCTACGAGCAGTACTTC. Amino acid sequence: CASSERIHGSYEQYF.

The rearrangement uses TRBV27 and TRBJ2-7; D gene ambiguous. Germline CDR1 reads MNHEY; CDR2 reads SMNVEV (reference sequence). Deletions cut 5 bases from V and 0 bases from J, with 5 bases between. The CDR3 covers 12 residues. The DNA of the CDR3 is TGTGCCAGCAGTCCTAGCTCCTACGAGCAGTACTTC. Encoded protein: CASSPSSYEQYF.

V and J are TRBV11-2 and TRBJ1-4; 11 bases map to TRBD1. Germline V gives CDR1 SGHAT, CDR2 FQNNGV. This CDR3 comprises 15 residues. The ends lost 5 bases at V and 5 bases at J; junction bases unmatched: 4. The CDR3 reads CASSTGTGGNEKLFF. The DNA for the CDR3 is TGTGCCAGCAGCACCGGGACAGGGGGGAATGAAAAACTGTTTTTT.

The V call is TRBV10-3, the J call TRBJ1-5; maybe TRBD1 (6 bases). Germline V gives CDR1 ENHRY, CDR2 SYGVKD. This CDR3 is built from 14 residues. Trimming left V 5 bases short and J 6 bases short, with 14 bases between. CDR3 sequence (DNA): TGTGCCATCAGTAGAACAGGGTCCGCTCAGCCCCAGCATTTT. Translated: CAISRTGSAQPQHF.

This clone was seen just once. The CDR3 loop is CASSTLQGSYYEQYF. CDR3 coding DNA: TGTGCCAGTAGTACCCTACAGGGTTCGTACTACGAGCAGTACTTC. The chain has TRBV19 and TRBJ2-7; D possibly corresponds to TRBD1 (6 bases). V was shortened by 4 bases and J by 3 bases, with 16 bases between the two germline ends. Germline V gene lookup returns CDR1 LNHDA and CDR2 SQIVND (reference sequence). This CDR3 is built from 15 residues.

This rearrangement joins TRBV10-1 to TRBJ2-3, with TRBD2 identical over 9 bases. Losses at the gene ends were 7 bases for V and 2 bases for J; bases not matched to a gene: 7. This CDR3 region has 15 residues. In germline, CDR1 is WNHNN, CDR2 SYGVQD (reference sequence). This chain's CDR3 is CASTPSGKITDTQYF. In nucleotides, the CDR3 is TGCGCCAGCACTCCTAGCGGGAAAATCACAGATACGCAGTATTTT.

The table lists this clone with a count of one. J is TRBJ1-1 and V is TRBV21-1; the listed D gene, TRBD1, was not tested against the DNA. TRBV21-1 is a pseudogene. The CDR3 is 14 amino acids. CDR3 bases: TGTGCCAGCGGTCAGGGGGCAGAGAACACTGAAGCTTTCTTT. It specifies CASGQGAENTEAFF.

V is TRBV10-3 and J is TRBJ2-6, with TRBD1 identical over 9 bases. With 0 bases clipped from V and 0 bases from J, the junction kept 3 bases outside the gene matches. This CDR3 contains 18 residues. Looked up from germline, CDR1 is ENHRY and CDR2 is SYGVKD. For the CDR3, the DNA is TGTGCCATCAGTGAGTCGGGACAGGGTTACTCTGGGGCCAACGTCCTGACTTTC. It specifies CAISESGQGYSGANVLTF.

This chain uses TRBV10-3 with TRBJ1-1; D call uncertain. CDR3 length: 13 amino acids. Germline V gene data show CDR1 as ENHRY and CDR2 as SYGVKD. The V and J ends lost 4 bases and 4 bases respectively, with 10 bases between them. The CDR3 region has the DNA TGTGCCATCAGTGGGGAGGGCGGCACTGAAGCTTTCTTT. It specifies CAISGEGGTEAFF.

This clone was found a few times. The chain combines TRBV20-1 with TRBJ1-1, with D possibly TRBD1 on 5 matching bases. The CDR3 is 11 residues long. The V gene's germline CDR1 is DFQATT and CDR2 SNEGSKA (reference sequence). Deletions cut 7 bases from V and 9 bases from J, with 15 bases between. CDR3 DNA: TGCAGTGACCGACAGTCAGGCCAAGCTTTCTTT. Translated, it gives CSDRQSGQAFF.

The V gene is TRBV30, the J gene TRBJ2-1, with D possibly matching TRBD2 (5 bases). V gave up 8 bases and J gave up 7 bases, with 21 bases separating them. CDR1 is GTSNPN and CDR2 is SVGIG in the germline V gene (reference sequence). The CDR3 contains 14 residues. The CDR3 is CAQETHPSGNEQFF. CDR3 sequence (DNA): TGTGCCCAGGAGACCCACCCCTCGGGGAATGAGCAGTTCTTC.

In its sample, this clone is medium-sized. The CDR3 nucleotides are TGTGCCAGCAGCCCAAGCACAGGGCACTCTGGAAACACCATATATTTT. Translating it yields CASSPSTGHSGNTIYF. The chain carries TRBV7-9 and TRBJ1-3, with D tentatively TRBD1 (6 bases). CDR1 and CDR2 from the germline V gene are SEHNR and FQNEAQ (reference sequence). Trimming shortened V by 5 bases and J by 0 bases, and 14 bases separated the two germline ends. This CDR3 has 16 residues.

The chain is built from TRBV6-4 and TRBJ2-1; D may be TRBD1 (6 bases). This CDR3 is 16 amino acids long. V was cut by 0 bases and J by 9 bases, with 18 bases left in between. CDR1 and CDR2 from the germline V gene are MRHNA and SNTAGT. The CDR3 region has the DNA TGTGCCAGCAGTGACTCTCAACAGGGAAACTTAGGTGAGCAGTTCTTC. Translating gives CASSDSQQGNLGEQFF.

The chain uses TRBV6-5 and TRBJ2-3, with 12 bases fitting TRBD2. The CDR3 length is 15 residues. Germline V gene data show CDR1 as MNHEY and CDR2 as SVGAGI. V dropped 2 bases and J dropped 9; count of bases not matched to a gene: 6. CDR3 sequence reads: CASSYGLAGGWTQYF. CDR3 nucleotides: TGTGCCAGCAGTTACGGGCTAGCGGGAGGGTGGACGCAGTATTTT.

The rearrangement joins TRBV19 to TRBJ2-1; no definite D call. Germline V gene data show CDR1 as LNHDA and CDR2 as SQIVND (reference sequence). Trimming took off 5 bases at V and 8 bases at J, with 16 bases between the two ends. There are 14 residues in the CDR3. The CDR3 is CASSQITGRHEQFF. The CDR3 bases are TGTGCCAGTAGTCAGATAACGGGTCGCCATGAGCAGTTCTTC.

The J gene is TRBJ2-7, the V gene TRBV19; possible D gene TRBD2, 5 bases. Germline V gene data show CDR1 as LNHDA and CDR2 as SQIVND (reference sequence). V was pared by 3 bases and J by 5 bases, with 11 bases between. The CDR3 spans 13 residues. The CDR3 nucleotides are TGTGCCAGTAGTATTCAGTCGGGGAACGAGCAGTACTTC. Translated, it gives CASSIQSGNEQYF.

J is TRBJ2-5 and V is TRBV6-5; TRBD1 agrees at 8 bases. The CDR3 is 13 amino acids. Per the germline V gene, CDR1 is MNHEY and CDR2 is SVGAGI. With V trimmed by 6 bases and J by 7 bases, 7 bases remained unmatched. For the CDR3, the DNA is TGTGCCAGCAGGCCTGGACAGGGAGGGACCCAGTACTTC. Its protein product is CASRPGQGGTQYF.

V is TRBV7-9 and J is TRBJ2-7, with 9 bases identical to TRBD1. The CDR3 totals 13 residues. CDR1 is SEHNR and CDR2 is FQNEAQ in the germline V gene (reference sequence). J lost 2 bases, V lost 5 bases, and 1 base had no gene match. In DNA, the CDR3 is TGTGCCAGCAGCCGGACAGGGGCCTACGAGCAGTACTTC. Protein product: CASSRTGAYEQYF.